This T cell receptor beta chain was identified in a study of vaccination and CD4 T cells after COVID-19. Study outcomes and limitations: Median SARS-CoV-2-reactive clonotype numbers went from 21 to 38; this increase was not significant.

This clonotype came up a few times. What it recognizes is unknown. The treatment here: roughly ten-day PBMC culture with coronavirus spike peptide pools or control peptides (ViraFEST assay). The Oncomine TCR Beta short-read assay generated sequence data from the DNA of cultured CD4+ T cells. The template was genomic DNA from cultured CD4+ T cells. TCRdb reprocessed the PCR reads with MiXCR, giving one entry per CDR3 protein. The repertoire has almost 20,000 distinct CDR3 sequences, around half of them found once; the top ten carry about 4%. The trim removed 0 bases at V and 8 bases at J, leaving 4 bases unmatched. This CDR3 region has 15 residues. Germline CDR1 and CDR2: LGHNA and YSLEER.

This chain connects TRBV4-3 to TRBJ1-2, with TRBD1 matching over 12 bases. This specimen was CD4+ T cells from blood, cultured in vitro, taken before SARS-CoV-2 vaccination. This receptor was taken from a human donor who had recovered from COVID-19. In nucleotides, the CDR3 is TGCGCCAGCAGCCAAGAATCCGGGACAGGGGGCGGCTACACCTTC. It is translated as CASSQESGTGGGYTF.